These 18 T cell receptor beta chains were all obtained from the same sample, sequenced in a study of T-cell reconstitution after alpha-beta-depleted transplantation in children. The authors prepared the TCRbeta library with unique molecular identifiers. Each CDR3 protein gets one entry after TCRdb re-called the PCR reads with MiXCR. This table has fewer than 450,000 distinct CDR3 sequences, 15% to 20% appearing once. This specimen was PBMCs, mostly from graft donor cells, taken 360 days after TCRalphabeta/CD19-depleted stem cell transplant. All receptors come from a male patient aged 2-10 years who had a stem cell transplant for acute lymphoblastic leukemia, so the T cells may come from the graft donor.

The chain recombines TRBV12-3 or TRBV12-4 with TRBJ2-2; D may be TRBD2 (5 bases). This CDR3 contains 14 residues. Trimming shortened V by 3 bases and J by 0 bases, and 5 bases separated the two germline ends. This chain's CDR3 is CASSFSANTGELFF. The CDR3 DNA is TGTGCCAGCAGTTTTAGCGCGAACACCGGGGAGCTGTTTTTT.

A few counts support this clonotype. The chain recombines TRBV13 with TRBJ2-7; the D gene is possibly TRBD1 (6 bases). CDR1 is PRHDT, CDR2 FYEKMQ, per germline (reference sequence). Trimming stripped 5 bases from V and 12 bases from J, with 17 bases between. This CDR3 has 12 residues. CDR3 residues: CASSQEQGSMYF. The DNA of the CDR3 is TGTGCCAGCAGCCAAGAACAGGGATCAATGTACTTC.

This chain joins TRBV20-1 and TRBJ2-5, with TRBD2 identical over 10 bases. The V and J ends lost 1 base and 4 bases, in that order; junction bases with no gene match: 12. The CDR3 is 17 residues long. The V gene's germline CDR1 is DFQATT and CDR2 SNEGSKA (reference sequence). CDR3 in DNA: TGCAGTGCTAGAGCCCCTGCTCCGGGACTAGCGCCAGAGACCCAGTACTTC. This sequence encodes CSARAPAPGLAPETQYF.

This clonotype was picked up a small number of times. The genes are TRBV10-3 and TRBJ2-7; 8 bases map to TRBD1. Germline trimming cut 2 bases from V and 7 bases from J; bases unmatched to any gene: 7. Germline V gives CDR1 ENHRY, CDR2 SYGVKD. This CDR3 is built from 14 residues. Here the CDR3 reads CAISEPTGGWEQYF. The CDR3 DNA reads TGTGCCATCAGTGAGCCTACAGGGGGATGGGAGCAGTACTTC.

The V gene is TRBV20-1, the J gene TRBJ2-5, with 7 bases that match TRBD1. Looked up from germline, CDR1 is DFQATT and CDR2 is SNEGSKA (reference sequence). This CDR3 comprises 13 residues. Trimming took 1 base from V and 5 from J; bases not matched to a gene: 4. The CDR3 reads CSARAPTGETQYF. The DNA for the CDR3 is TGCAGTGCTAGAGCTCCGACAGGGGAGACCCAGTACTTC.

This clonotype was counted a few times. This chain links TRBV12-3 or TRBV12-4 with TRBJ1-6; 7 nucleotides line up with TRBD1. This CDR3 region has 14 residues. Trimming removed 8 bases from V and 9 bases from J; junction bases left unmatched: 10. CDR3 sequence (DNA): TGTGCCAGCGGGCAAGGGGGCGCGGGTTCACCCCTCCACTTT. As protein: CASGQGGAGSPLHF.

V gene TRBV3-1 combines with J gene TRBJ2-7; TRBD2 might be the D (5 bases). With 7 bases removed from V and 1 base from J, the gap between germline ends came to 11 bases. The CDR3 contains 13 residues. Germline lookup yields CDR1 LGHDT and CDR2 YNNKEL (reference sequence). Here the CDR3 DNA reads TGTGCCAGCAAGGACGAGGGTTCCTACGAGCAGTACTTC. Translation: CASKDEGSYEQYF.

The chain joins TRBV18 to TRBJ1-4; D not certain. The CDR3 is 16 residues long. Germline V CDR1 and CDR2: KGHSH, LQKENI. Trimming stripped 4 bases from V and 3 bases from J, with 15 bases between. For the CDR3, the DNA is TGTGCCAGCTCACTCGGCCCCGGAGAATCTAATGAAAAACTGTTTTTT. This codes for CASSLGPGESNEKLFF.

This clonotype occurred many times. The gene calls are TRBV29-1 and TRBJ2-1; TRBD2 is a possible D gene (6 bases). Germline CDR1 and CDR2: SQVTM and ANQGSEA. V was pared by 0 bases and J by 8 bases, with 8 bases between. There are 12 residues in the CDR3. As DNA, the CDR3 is TGCAGCGTTGAAGATGGAGGGGATGAGCAGTTCTTC. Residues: CSVEDGGDEQFF.

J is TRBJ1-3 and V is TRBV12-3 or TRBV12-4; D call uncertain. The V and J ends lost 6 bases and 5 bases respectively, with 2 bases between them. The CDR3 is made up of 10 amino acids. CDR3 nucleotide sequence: TGTGCCAGCAGCAGAAACACCATATATTTT. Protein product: CASSRNTIYF.

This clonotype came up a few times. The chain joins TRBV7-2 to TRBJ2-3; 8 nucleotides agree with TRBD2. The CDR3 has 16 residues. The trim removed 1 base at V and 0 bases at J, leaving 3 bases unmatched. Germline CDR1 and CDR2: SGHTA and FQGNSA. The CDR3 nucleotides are TGTGCCAGCAGCTTAGTGCTAGCGGGTAGCACAGATACGCAGTATTTT. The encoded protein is CASSLVLAGSTDTQYF.

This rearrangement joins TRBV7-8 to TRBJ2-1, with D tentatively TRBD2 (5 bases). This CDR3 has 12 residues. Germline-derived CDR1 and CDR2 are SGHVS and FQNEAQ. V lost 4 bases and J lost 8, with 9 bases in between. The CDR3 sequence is CASSWGEDEQFF. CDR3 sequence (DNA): TGTGCCAGCAGCTGGGGAGAGGATGAGCAGTTCTTC.

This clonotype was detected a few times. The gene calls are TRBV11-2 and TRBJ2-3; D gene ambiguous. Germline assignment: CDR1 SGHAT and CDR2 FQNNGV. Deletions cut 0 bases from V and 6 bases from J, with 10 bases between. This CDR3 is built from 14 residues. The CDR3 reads CASSLDRNWDTQYF. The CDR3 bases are TGTGCCAGCAGCTTAGATCGGAACTGGGATACGCAGTATTTT.

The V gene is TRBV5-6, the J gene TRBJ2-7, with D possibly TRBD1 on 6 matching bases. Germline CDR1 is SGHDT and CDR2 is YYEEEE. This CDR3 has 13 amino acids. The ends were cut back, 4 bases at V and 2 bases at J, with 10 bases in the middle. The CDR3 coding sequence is TGTGCCAGCAGCCCCAGACAGGCCTACGAGCAGTACTTC. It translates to CASSPRQAYEQYF.

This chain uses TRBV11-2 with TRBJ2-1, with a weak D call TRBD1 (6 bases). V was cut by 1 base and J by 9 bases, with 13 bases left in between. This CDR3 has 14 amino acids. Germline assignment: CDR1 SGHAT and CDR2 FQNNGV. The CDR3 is CASSLVDRRFEQFF. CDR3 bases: TGTGCCAGCAGCTTAGTCGACAGGAGATTTGAGCAGTTCTTC.

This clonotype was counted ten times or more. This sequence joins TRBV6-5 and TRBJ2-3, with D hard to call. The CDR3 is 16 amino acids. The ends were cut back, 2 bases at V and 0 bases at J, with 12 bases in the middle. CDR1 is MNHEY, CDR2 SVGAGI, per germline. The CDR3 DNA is TGTGCCAGCAGTTACGGAAGGAGACCTAGCACAGATACGCAGTATTTT. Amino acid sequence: CASSYGRRPSTDTQYF.

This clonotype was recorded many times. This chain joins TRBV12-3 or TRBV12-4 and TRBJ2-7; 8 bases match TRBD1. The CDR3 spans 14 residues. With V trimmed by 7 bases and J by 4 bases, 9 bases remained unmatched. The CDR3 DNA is TGTGCCAGCACCTCTGGACAGGGTCTATACGAGCAGTACTTC. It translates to CASTSGQGLYEQYF.

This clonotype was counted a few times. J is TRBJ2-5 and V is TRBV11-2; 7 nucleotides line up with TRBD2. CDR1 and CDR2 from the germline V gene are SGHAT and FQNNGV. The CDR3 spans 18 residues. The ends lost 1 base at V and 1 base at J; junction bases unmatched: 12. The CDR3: CASSLVGLVGRLQETQYF. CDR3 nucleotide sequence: TGTGCCAGCAGCTTAGTAGGTTTGGTCGGGAGGCTCCAAGAGACCCAGTACTTC.